The clone carrying this T cell receptor beta chain was counted a few times. Its antigen is unidentified. This entry is derived from a study of shared clonotypes between healthy human individuals. General study results and limits: Large sequencing depth failed to make sorted-subset sequencing complete, rarefaction showed.

Germline V lookup: CDR1 SGHDT, CDR2 YYEEEE. The CDR3 totals 12 residues. V gave up 5 bases and J gave up 5 bases, with 10 bases separating them. In the authors' workflow: Filtering differed since immunoSEQ provided only junctions, with no quality scores. Profiled with immunoSEQ multiplex PCR; TCRdb holds only in-frame clones, not every one. The V and J calls and clone size are taken from that table; D and trimming were inferred from the DNA. The table has about 1.1 million clones, approximately 80% seen once. The chain couples TRBV5-6 to TRBJ2-5, with D maybe TRBD1 (5 bases). The TCR was taken from a man aged 18 to 35 in good health. Some clones in this sample may be carry-over from other donors' samples. Material for sequencing was memory CD4+ T cells from PBMCs. Documented subset: CD45RA-negative fraction. This CDR3 reads CASSGAGETQYF. The CDR3 DNA follows: TGTGCCAGCAGTGGGGCCGGGGAGACCCAGTACTTC.